The T cell receptor beta chain under discussion was sequenced for a study of T cells in localized non-small cell lung cancer. The germline V and J ends were trimmed by 6 bases and 8 bases, with 11 bases remaining between them. CDR1 SNHLY and CDR2 FYNNEI come from the germline V gene. CDR3 length: 12 residues. TCRdb's copy holds only in-frame clones and misses some; the assay was immunoSEQ multiplex PCR. This table holds approximately 3,100 clones, about 26% found once. Taken at least 2 cm from the tumor margin, the adjacent lung showed no atypia. The chain joins TRBV2 to TRBJ2-1; D gene ambiguous. This specimen was normal lung tissue next to the tumor, taken before any cancer treatment. The sequence was obtained from a woman aged 40 to 75 with stage I lung adenocarcinoma. This CDR3 reads CASRERNHEQFF. In DNA form, the CDR3 reads TGTGCCAGCAGGGAAAGAAATCATGAGCAGTTCTTC.